What follows is one T cell receptor beta chain and its context. What antigen it recognizes has not been identified. No base qualities exist here, and no much larger clone lies one base off it. For sequencing of the TCRbeta CDR3 region, genomic DNA was extracted from the sorted cells. TCRbeta CDR3 regions were sequenced using the immunoSEQ Assay. Here the immuneACCESS table is served through TCRdb, limited to in-frame sequences with V and J called. Missing clones are a known gap in these copies; in checked studies unresolved V genes cover under half, and the rest lacks a known reason. This sample is represented by some 77,000 clones; approximately 85% of them were singletons. Around 2% of the sample comes from the top ten. The trial excluded patients who had a history of autoimmune disease or were on systemic immunosuppression. Peripheral blood for TCR sequencing was drawn from every dose cohort at baseline, at cycle 4 day 1 and at cycle 7 day 1. Samples were obtained from an open-label, multicenter, first-in-human phase I dose-escalation trial of ivuxolimab. Adults with locally advanced or metastatic head and neck squamous cell, hepatocellular, melanoma or renal cell carcinoma were enrolled in the trial. CD4+ and CD8+ T cells were sorted separately from peripheral blood before TCR sequencing.

The data originate from a study of OX40 agonist ivuxolimab in advanced cancers. Background on the whole study: Ivuxolimab was a fully human IgG2 agonistic monoclonal antibody targeting the costimulatory receptor OX40 (CD134). The point of sequencing TCRbeta in the periphery was to test whether ivuxolimab changed TCR sequence diversity and drove clonal T-cell expansion. Intravenous ivuxolimab was administered to patients every 2 weeks at six dose levels: 0.01, 0.1, 0.3, 1.5, 3 and 10 mg/kg. The monotherapy dose-escalation portion (N = 52 patients) of the phase I ivuxolimab trial is reported in the paper. Three dose-escalation patients achieved partial responses, one with hepatocellular carcinoma and two with cutaneous melanoma. Of the approximately 50 dose-escalation patients, hepatocellular carcinoma was present in approximately 20, melanoma in around 15, renal cell carcinoma in 9 and head and neck cancer in 9. A male proportion of approximately 83% and a mean age of approximately 61 years, ranging from 23 to 79, were recorded for the dose-escalation cohort. Prior anti-PD-1, anti-PD-L1 or anti-CTLA-4 therapy was permitted, and about two fifths of dose-escalation patients had received checkpoint inhibitors.

The paper's findings and limits, for the study overall: On average, CD8+ T cells showed more expanded clones than CD4+ T cells after ivuxolimab. In the 0.1-3.0 mg/kg groups, partial responders were among the patients with the lowest normalized peripheral clonal expansion, particularly in CD8+ T cells. At doses of 0.1 to 3.0 mg/kg, clonal expansion of both CD4+ and CD8+ blood T cells was observed from baseline to week 6. The antigen specificity of the peripheral T cells that underwent clonal expansion was not determined. Low levels of normalized T-cell clonal expansion were also seen in some patients who did not respond.

CDR1 and CDR2 are read off the germline V gene (reference sequence) as LNHDA and SQIVND. The trim is 7 bases for V and 2 bases for J, with a gap of 15 bases between the germline ends. The CDR3 runs 15 residues from the cysteine to the phenylalanine. CDR3 DNA is the only sequence kept; it has 45 bases, read in frame from the first base. The sample was CD4+ or CD8+ T cells sorted from blood, taken in a trial of the OX40 agonist ivuxolimab. Recombination linked TRBV19 to TRBJ2-1; no D segment can be confidently identified. This TCR came from an adult with an advanced solid tumor such as melanoma, head and neck, liver or kidney cancer. The DNA is as follows: TGTGCCAGTACCGCCAGGAGCGCCACCTACAATGAGCAGTTCTTC. This translates into CASTARSATYNEQFF.